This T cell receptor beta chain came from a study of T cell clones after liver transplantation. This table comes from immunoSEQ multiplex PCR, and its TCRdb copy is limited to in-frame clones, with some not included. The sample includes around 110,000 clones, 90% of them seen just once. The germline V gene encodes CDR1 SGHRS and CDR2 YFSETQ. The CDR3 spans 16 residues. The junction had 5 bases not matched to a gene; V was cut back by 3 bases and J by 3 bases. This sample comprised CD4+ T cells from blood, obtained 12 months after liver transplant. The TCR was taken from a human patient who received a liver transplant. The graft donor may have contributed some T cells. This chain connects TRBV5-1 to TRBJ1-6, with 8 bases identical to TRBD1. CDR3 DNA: TGCGCCAGCAGCTCCGGACAGGGCAGCTATAATTCACCCCTCCACTTT. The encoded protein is CASSSGQGSYNSPLHF.